These 18 T cell receptor beta chains originate from one sample sequenced in a study of blood T cells in healthy people across ages. Primed by a sample-barcoded 5' primer and a J-beta primer mix, a second PCR proceeded for about 6 to 12 cycles. TCRdb reprocessed the 5' RACE reads via MiXCR and lists one record per CDR3 protein. The sample carries 750,000 to 850,000 distinct CDR3 sequences, just under 25% recorded once. This sample was also put to use in a study of T cells of mothers and their children.

Sequences were obtained from blood. These receptors came from a boy aged 5-17 years in good health.

This chain connects TRBV11-2 to TRBJ2-4, with 8 bases lining up with TRBD1. Germline V gene data show CDR1 as SGHAT and CDR2 as FQNNGV. V gave up 5 bases and J gave up 6 bases; unmatched junction bases: 0. The CDR3 is 12 residues long. The CDR3 DNA reads as TGTGCCAGCAGCGGACAGGGAAACATTCAGTACTTC. Translated, it gives CASSGQGNIQYF. The full variable domain, its missing parts supplied by reference TRBV11-2 and TRBJ2-4, is EAGVAQSPRYKIIEKRQSVAFWCNPISGHATLYWYQQILGQGPKLLIQFQNNGVVDDSQLPKDRFSAERLKGVDSTLKIQPAKLEDSAVYLCASSGQGNIQYFGAGTRLSVL.

V gene TRBV7-6 combines with J gene TRBJ1-1; 8 bases match TRBD1. V dropped 1 base and J dropped 4; count of bases not matched to a gene: 8. Germline V gene data show CDR1 as SGHVS and CDR2 as FNYEAQ. The CDR3 has 16 amino acids. CDR3 in amino acids: CASSLGGTGEGTEAFF. CDR3 bases: TGTGCCAGCAGCTTAGGAGGGACAGGTGAGGGCACTGAAGCTTTCTTT.

This clonotype was counted between two and nine times. V is TRBV7-9 and J is TRBJ2-5, with no clear D. V lost 5 bases, J lost 3 bases, and 13 bases lay in between. Germline CDR1 and CDR2: SEHNR and FQNEAQ (reference sequence). The CDR3 extends over 14 amino acids. CDR3 in amino acids: CASSQTLTEETQYF. The CDR3 DNA follows: TGTGCCAGCAGCCAGACTTTGACCGAAGAGACCCAGTACTTC.

This clonotype showed up just a few times. This chain joins TRBV5-5 and TRBJ2-1; D could derive from TRBD1 or TRBD2 (5 bases each). Germline V gives CDR1 SGHKS, CDR2 YYEKEE (reference sequence). This CDR3 spans 13 amino acids. The V end was cut by 1 base, the J end by 7 bases, with 9 bases between. The CDR3 loop is CASSLFRENEQFF. For the CDR3, the DNA is TGTGCCAGCAGCTTGTTCAGGGAGAATGAGCAGTTCTTC.

V and J are TRBV14 and TRBJ1-1; D ambiguous. Germline V gene lookup returns CDR1 SGHDN and CDR2 FVKESK. Trimming pared 0 bases from V and 1 base from J, leaving 6 bases between. This CDR3 is 14 amino acids long. CDR3 nucleotides: TGTGCCAGCAGCCAAGACTTACAGAACACTGAAGCTTTCTTT. Translation gives CASSQDLQNTEAFF.

This clonotype came up a few times. The V call is TRBV7-9, the J call TRBJ2-1; 7 positions match TRBD2. Germline values: CDR1 SEHNR, CDR2 FQNEAQ (reference sequence). The ends lost 5 bases at V and 15 bases at J; junction bases unmatched: 16. CDR3 size: 14 residues. CDR3 nucleotide sequence: TGTGCCAGCAGCCCGCCTCAGGGAGGGCTATTGCTGTTCTTC. It yields the protein CASSPPQGGLLLFF. The full variable domain, completed using reference TRBV7-9 and TRBJ2-1, is DTGVSQNPRHKITKRGQNVTFRCDPISEHNRLYWYRQTLGQGPEFLTYFQNEAQLEKSRLLSDRFSAERPKGSFSTLEIQRTEQGDSAMYLCASSPPQGGLLLFFGPGTRLTVL.

The V and J genes are TRBV28 and TRBJ2-5, with 10 bases matching TRBD1. The CDR3 has 15 amino acids. From germline, CDR1 is MDHEN and CDR2 SYDVKM. With V trimmed by 6 bases and J by 1 base, 5 bases remained unmatched. The CDR3, as DNA: TGTGCCAGCAGCACCGGGACAGGGGTCCAAGAGACCCAGTACTTC. It specifies CASSTGTGVQETQYF.

This chain joins TRBV6-2 or TRBV6-3 and TRBJ1-1, with a possible D match to TRBD1 (5 bases). Germline assignment: CDR1 MNHEY and CDR2 SVGEGT. The CDR3 is 13 amino acids. Deletions cut 4 bases from V and 6 bases from J, with 12 bases between. The DNA of the CDR3 is TGTGCCAGCAGTTTCCGGGACGTCCCTGAAGCTTTCTTT. It codes for CASSFRDVPEAFF.

This clonotype has only a few counts. The J gene is TRBJ2-5, the V gene TRBV7-3; D not resolved. The DNA end lines up better with TRBJ2-7; the J call may be wrong. Germline CDR1 is SGHTA and CDR2 is FQGTGA. The CDR3 is made up of 14 amino acids. The CDR3, as DNA: TGTGCCAGCAGCCATGTCCGTAAATCCTACGAGCAGTACTTC. Its protein product is CASSHVRKSYEQYF.

The V and J genes are TRBV27 and TRBJ2-3; 7 bases fit TRBD2. This CDR3 is 14 amino acids long. From germline, CDR1 is MNHEY and CDR2 SMNVEV (reference sequence). Losses at the gene ends were 5 bases for V and 7 bases for J; bases not matched to a gene: 9. The CDR3 spells CASSPSGGWNTQYF. Here the CDR3 DNA reads TGTGCCAGCAGTCCTTCGGGGGGTTGGAATACGCAGTATTTT.

The J gene is TRBJ2-1, the V gene TRBV7-9, with 9 bases matching TRBD2. The CDR3 runs to 16 residues. V shed 7 bases, J shed 1 base, and the junction held 8 bases outside the gene matches. Looked up from germline, CDR1 is SEHNR and CDR2 is FQNEAQ (reference sequence). The CDR3 nucleotides read TGTGCCAGCACCCTTAGCGGGAGTCGATCCTACAATGAGCAGTTCTTC. It codes for CASTLSGSRSYNEQFF.

This clonotype was counted only a few times. The chain joins TRBV11-3 to TRBJ1-1; TRBD1 is a possible D gene (5 bases). From germline, CDR1 is SGHNT and CDR2 YENEEA. V lost 2 bases to trimming and J lost 4 bases, with 8 bases between them. The CDR3 totals 13 residues. The CDR3 protein is CASSLFGGTEAFF. CDR3 DNA sequence: TGTGCCAGCAGCTTATTTGGGGGCACTGAAGCTTTCTTT.

The rearrangement uses TRBV27 and TRBJ2-7; perhaps TRBD2 as D (5 bases). In germline, CDR1 is MNHEY, CDR2 SMNVEV (reference sequence). The CDR3 totals 15 residues. V gave up 2 bases and J gave up 2 bases, with 13 bases separating them. CDR3 loop: CASSLTLRGTYEQYF. The CDR3 nucleotides read TGTGCCAGCAGTTTAACGTTGAGAGGGACCTACGAGCAGTACTTC.

The chain employs TRBV28 and TRBJ2-7, with D perhaps TRBD1 (6 bases). This CDR3 contains 16 residues. Germline V gene data show CDR1 as MDHEN and CDR2 as SYDVKM. Trimming took 2 bases from V and 4 from J, leaving 18 bases between them. The CDR3 loop is CASSLLPQGFVYEQYF. CDR3 nucleotide sequence: TGTGCCAGCAGTTTACTACCACAGGGATTTGTTTACGAGCAGTACTTC.

This clonotype was seen only a few times. The J gene is TRBJ2-3, the V gene TRBV5-1; 8 bases match TRBD2. Germline lookup yields CDR1 SGHRS and CDR2 YFSETQ. V was clipped by 9 bases and J by 2 bases; unmatched bases: 8. The CDR3 length is 14 residues. This CDR3 is CATMAGGLTDTQYF. The CDR3 DNA reads TGCGCCACCATGGCGGGGGGTCTCACAGATACGCAGTATTTT.

This clonotype was seen more than once but under ten times. The chain uses TRBV6-1 and TRBJ1-6; a weak D match, TRBD1 (5 bases). Germline V gene sequence: CDR1 MNHNS, CDR2 SASEGT. V was cut by 7 bases and J by 5 bases, with 21 bases left in between. This CDR3 is 17 amino acids long. CDR3: CASTIRGGQGHNSPLHF. CDR3 in DNA: TGTGCCAGCACCATACGAGGCGGCCAGGGCCATAATTCACCCCTCCACTTT.

This clonotype was seen only a few times. CDR3 region: CASSFSGPDEAFF. CDR3 sequence (DNA): TGTGCCAGCAGTTTTTCAGGACCGGATGAAGCTTTCTTT. The genes are TRBV12-3 or TRBV12-4 and TRBJ1-1; D gene unclear. The CDR3 has 13 residues. V was trimmed by 3 bases and J by 7 bases, leaving 12 bases between them.

The rearrangement joins TRBV7-3 to TRBJ2-7; TRBD2 matches at 11 bases. V lost 5 bases, J lost 2 bases, and 5 bases stayed unmatched. CDR1 is SGHTA, CDR2 FQGTGA, per germline. The CDR3 extends over 15 amino acids. The CDR3 spells CASSPGLADTYEQYF. The CDR3 bases are TGTGCCAGCAGCCCGGGACTAGCGGATACCTACGAGCAGTACTTC.